This entry concerns a single T cell receptor beta chain. Antigen unknown. This sample is part of a study of T cell responses to AZD1222 COVID-19 vaccine. Broader study findings: Sampling that yielded the repertoires occurred only after the peak T cell response. Breadth and depth of Spike-specific TCRs rose after two AZD1222 doses. Clonal diversity was possibly underestimated; the donors were predominantly white British and more often female.

The repertoire was sequenced with immunoSEQ multiplex PCR; TCRdb's copy has only in-frame clones and lacks some. Among under 200,000 clones, 90% to 95% were seen once, and the ten largest hold about 3.5%. This sequence originates from an adult who received the MenACWY meningococcal vaccine as a control. The input for sequencing was peripheral blood, taken 28 days after the second dose of the MenACWY control vaccine.

CDR3 bases: TGCGCCAGCAGCTTGGGACAGGGCCCCGCGTTCTATGGCTACACCTTC. Its translation: CASSLGQGPAFYGYTF. The chain joins TRBV5-1 to TRBJ1-2; 7 nucleotides match TRBD1. CDR3 length: 16 residues. The V gene end was trimmed by 0 bases and the J gene end by 4 bases; junction bases not matched to a gene: 9. Germline CDR1 and CDR2: SGHRS and YFSETQ. The full variable domain, its missing parts supplied by reference TRBV5-1 and TRBJ1-2, is KAGVTQTPRYLIKTRGQQVTLSCSPISGHRSVSWYQQTPGQGLQFLFEYFSETQRNKGNFPGRFSGRQFSNSRSEMNVSTLELGDSALYLCASSLGQGPAFYGYTFGSGTRLTVV.